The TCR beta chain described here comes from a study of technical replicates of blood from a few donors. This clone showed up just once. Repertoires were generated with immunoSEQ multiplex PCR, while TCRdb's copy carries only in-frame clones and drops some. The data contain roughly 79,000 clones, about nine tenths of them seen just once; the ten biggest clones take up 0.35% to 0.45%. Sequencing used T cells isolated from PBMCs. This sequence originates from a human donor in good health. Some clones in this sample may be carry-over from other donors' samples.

CDR3 protein: CASSSGQGGDEQFF. CDR3 DNA sequence: TGTGCCAGCAGCTCAGGACAGGGTGGGGATGAGCAGTTCTTC. The chain couples TRBV7-3 to TRBJ2-1, with 8 nucleotides matching TRBD1. V gave up 4 bases and J gave up 8 bases; unmatched junction bases: 7. The V gene's germline CDR1 is SGHTA and CDR2 FQGTGA. The CDR3 sequence is 14 residues long.